The 29 T cell receptor beta chains below come from one sample, sequenced in a study of T cells in Graves' hyperthyroidism and ophthalmopathy. The TCR beta CDR3 regions underwent amplification using RNA transcripts as the source. The HTBI primer set was used in a first-round RT-PCR of the TCR CDR3. TCRdb independently ran MiXCR on the multiplex PCR reads; one entry per CDR3 protein. Found here are hundreds of thousands of distinct CDR3 sequences, around a third of them singletons; the top ten hold around 30%. The sample was blood. The receptors were gathered from a woman in her thirties or forties with Graves' hyperthyroidism.

This clonotype was picked up a small number of times. The V and J genes are TRBV4-3 and TRBJ1-1, with D hard to call. CDR1 is LGHNA, CDR2 YSLEER, per germline. Trimming stripped 6 bases from V and 3 bases from J, with 11 bases between. The CDR3 sequence is 13 residues long. CDR3 loop: CASSQDVYTEAFF. CDR3 DNA: TGCGCCAGCAGTCAGGATGTTTACACTGAAGCTTTCTTT.

This clonotype occurred many times. The DNA of the CDR3 is TGTGCCAGCAGGGGATTGAGGGAGGATGGCACTGAAGCTTTCTTT. Amino acids: CASRGLREDGTEAFF. The chain joins TRBV9 to TRBJ1-1, with D hard to call. Trimming took off 5 bases at V and 4 bases at J, with 18 bases between the two ends. Germline V gives CDR1 SGDLS, CDR2 YYNGEE. The CDR3 consists of 15 residues.

This clonotype was counted ten times or more. This chain links TRBV20-1 with TRBJ1-5; no definite D call. The V end lost 0 bases, the J end lost 5 bases, and 5 bases lay between the germline ends. Germline CDR1 DFQATT, CDR2 SNEGSKA (reference sequence). The CDR3 is 12 residues long. The CDR3 region is CSARDADQPQHF. The CDR3 region has the DNA TGCAGTGCTAGAGATGCCGATCAGCCCCAGCATTTT.

This clonotype was counted once. The chain recombines TRBV10-3 with TRBJ2-2, with 15 positions matching TRBD2. V lost 10 bases and J lost 4; bases outside the gene matches: 10. This CDR3 has 17 amino acids. CDR1 and CDR2 from the germline V gene are ENHRY and SYGVKD. Here the CDR3 DNA reads TGTGCCAGCAAGGGGACTAGCGGGAGGTCGGGCACCGGGGAGCTGTTTTTT. Translating it yields CASKGTSGRSGTGELFF.

This clonotype showed up many times. This CDR3 reads CASSFTGGDEKLFF. The CDR3 coding sequence is TGTGCCAGCAGCTTTACAGGGGGAGATGAAAAACTGTTTTTT. J is TRBJ1-4 and V is TRBV7-8; 8 nucleotides line up with TRBD1. Unmatched junction bases numbered 3, after V lost 3 bases and J lost 6 bases. This CDR3 has 14 residues. Germline assignment: CDR1 SGHVS and CDR2 FQNEAQ.

J is TRBJ1-1 and V is TRBV5-6; D may be TRBD1 (5 bases). The V and J ends lost 3 bases and 0 bases respectively, with 18 bases between them. Germline V gene lookup returns CDR1 SGHDT and CDR2 YYEEEE. The CDR3 is 17 residues long. The CDR3 nucleotides read TGTGCCAGCAGCTCCAGGAGACAGCTTAGATTGAACACTGAAGCTTTCTTT. The encoded protein is CASSSRRQLRLNTEAFF.

This clonotype appeared a single time. The rearrangement uses TRBV6-1 and TRBJ2-6, with TRBD1 matching 10 bases. The CDR3 runs to 17 residues. The germline V gene has CDR1 MNHNS and CDR2 SASEGT. J was trimmed by 0 bases and V by 6 bases; bases with no gene match: 5. The CDR3, as DNA: TGTGCCAGCAGCGTAGGACAGGGGGTCTCTGGGGCCAACGTCCTGACTTTC. Translation: CASSVGQGVSGANVLTF.

About this clonotype: The junction departs from the called germline gene at one end, perhaps through a read error. The chain employs TRBV13 and TRBJ1-2; D unresolved. Per the germline V gene, CDR1 is PRHDT and CDR2 is FYEKMQ (reference sequence). CDR3 length: 15 amino acids. CDR3 residues: CASSLERRGPYDYTF. The CDR3 DNA follows: TGTGCCAGCAGCTTAGAACGAAGAGGCCCTTATGACTACACCTTC.

The CDR3 DNA reads as TGTGCCAGCAGCTTAGGACAGATCAATGAGCAGTTCTTC. Its protein product is CASSLGQINEQFF. The genes are TRBV7-2 and TRBJ2-1; D is perhaps TRBD1 (5 bases). Trimming stripped 1 base from V and 6 bases from J, with 7 bases between. This CDR3 comprises 13 residues. Germline assignment: CDR1 SGHTA and CDR2 FQGNSA.

This clonotype came up many times. The chain employs TRBV7-2 and TRBJ1-1; no definite D call. Trimming pared 6 bases from V and 1 base from J, leaving 12 bases between. Germline V gene sequence: CDR1 SGHTA, CDR2 FQGNSA. CDR3 length: 14 amino acids. CDR3 loop: CASSPRGANTEAFF. DNA of the CDR3: TGTGCCAGCAGTCCCCGGGGAGCGAACACTGAAGCTTTCTTT.

This clonotype has ten or more counts. The V call is TRBV7-3, the J call TRBJ2-2; either TRBD1 or TRBD2 may supply D (6 bases each). The CDR3 spans 15 residues. Deletions cut 2 bases from V and 5 bases from J, with 12 bases between. The V gene's germline CDR1 is SGHTA and CDR2 FQGTGA. The CDR3 region has the DNA TGTGCCAGCAGCTTATTAGGGGGAGGAACCGGGGAGCTGTTTTTT. It codes for CASSLLGGGTGELFF. Based on the CDR3 plus reference TRBV7-3 and TRBJ2-2, the full variable domain is GAGVSQTPSNKVTEKGKYVELRCDPISGHTALYWYRQSLGQGPEFLIYFQGTGAADDSGLPNDRFFAVRPEGSVSTLKIQRTERGDSAVYLCASSLLGGGTGELFFGEGSRLTVL.

This clonotype was counted a single time. With a much larger clone just one base away, this may be a read error. This chain links TRBV19 with TRBJ1-1; 9 nucleotides align to TRBD1. CDR3 length equals 16 residues. Germline V gene sequence: CDR1 LNHDA, CDR2 SQIVND (reference sequence). CDR3 sequence reads: CASSIGLGTGNTEALF. CDR3 nucleotides: TGTGCCAGTAGTATAGGGTTGGGGACAGGGAACACTGAAGCTCTCTTT.

There are many counts of this clonotype. The CDR3 DNA reads TGTGCCAGCAGCGTTGGAAACACCATATATTTT. It encodes CASSVGNTIYF. The rearrangement links TRBV9 to TRBJ1-3; no clear D. The V gene lost 2 bases and the J gene lost 3 bases, with 0 bases spanning the gap. The CDR3 spans 11 residues. The V gene's germline CDR1 is SGDLS and CDR2 YYNGEE.

The genes are TRBV6-5 and TRBJ2-7; the match to TRBD2 covers 9 bases. The last part of the DNA fits TRBJ2-1 better; the J call may be wrong. There are 15 residues in the CDR3. Germline values: CDR1 MNHEY, CDR2 SVGAGI. This CDR3 is CASSLGLAGNDEQFF. In nucleotides, the CDR3 is TGTGCCAGCAGCTTAGGGCTAGCGGGGAATGATGAGCAGTTCTTC.

In this sample, this clonotype turned up many times. The chain carries TRBV2 and TRBJ2-5; D unresolved. From germline, CDR1 is SNHLY and CDR2 FYNNEI. The CDR3 consists of 12 residues. The V and J ends lost 6 bases and 5 bases respectively, with 10 bases between them. CDR3 loop: CASRGNRETQYF. The CDR3 DNA is TGTGCCAGCAGGGGGAACCGGGAGACCCAGTACTTC.

V usage is TRBV25-1 and J usage is TRBJ1-1, with D tentatively TRBD1 (5 bases). CDR3 length: 13 residues. Trimming left V 11 bases short and J 1 base short, with 14 bases between. In germline, CDR1 is MGHDK, CDR2 SYGVNS. The CDR3 nucleotides are TGTGCCTGGGAACAGGTAACGAACACTGAAGCTTTCTTT. This gives the protein CAWEQVTNTEAFF.

This clonotype was recorded a few times. The V gene is TRBV6-5, the J gene TRBJ1-1, with a possible D match to TRBD1 (5 bases). Germline loops: CDR1 MNHEY, CDR2 SVGAGI. This CDR3 contains 13 residues. Trimming shortened V by 6 bases and J by 11 bases, and 19 bases separated the two germline ends. The CDR3 DNA sequence: TGTGCCAGCAGGGCCACCTCGGGGGTATCGGCTTTCTTT. This encodes CASRATSGVSAFF.

The sample holds many counts of this clonotype. In DNA, the CDR3 is TGCAGTGCTAACCCGGGACAGGGAAACTATGGCTACACCTTC. This encodes CSANPGQGNYGYTF. The rearrangement joins TRBV20-1 to TRBJ1-2; 9 nucleotides agree with TRBD1. Germline CDR1 and CDR2: DFQATT and SNEGSKA (reference sequence). CDR3 length: 14 amino acids. V lost 4 bases and J lost 2; bases outside the gene matches: 5.

This rearrangement joins TRBV2 to TRBJ1-5, with a possible D match to TRBD1 (5 bases). The V end was cut by 6 bases, the J end by 3 bases, with 15 bases between. CDR3 length: 15 amino acids. The germline V gene has CDR1 SNHLY and CDR2 FYNNEI. The DNA for the CDR3 is TGTGCCAGCAGGAGAGGGGATCGGGACAATCAGCCCCAGCATTTT. Residues: CASRRGDRDNQPQHF.

This clonotype was recorded at least ten times. This sequence joins TRBV7-6 and TRBJ2-7; 7 bases fit TRBD2. The CDR3 runs 17 residues. Germline V gives CDR1 SGHVS, CDR2 FNYEAQ. Germline trimming cut 0 bases from V and 2 bases from J; bases unmatched to any gene: 10. CDR3 nucleotide sequence: TGTGCCAGCAGCTTAGCGGGGGGGAGAGGCAGTGCCTACGAGCAGTACTTC. Translating gives CASSLAGGRGSAYEQYF.

This CDR3 is CASSHTGRQGANYGYTF. The CDR3, as DNA: TGTGCCAGCAGCCATACGGGGCGACAGGGCGCTAACTATGGCTACACCTTC. J is TRBJ1-2 and V is TRBV7-2; the match to TRBD1 covers 7 bases. V was clipped by 5 bases and J by 0 bases; unmatched bases: 12. Looked up from germline, CDR1 is SGHTA and CDR2 is FQGNSA. CDR3 length: 17 amino acids.

This clonotype was seen a handful of times. The V gene is TRBV2, the J gene TRBJ1-2; D gene ambiguous. Between the trimmed V and J ends, which lost 1 base and 4 bases, there was a span of 10 bases. CDR1 and CDR2 from the germline V gene are SNHLY and FYNNEI. The CDR3 extends over 14 amino acids. CDR3 sequence (DNA): TGTGCCAGCAGTGAAGGGAGCCGGGGCTATGGCTACACCTTC. Amino acids: CASSEGSRGYGYTF.

The J gene is TRBJ1-2, the V gene TRBV13; the match to TRBD1 covers 8 bases. Germline lookup yields CDR1 PRHDT and CDR2 FYEKMQ (reference sequence). The length of the CDR3 is 15 residues. V was pared by 1 base and J by 6 bases, with 7 bases of the junction left unmatched. In nucleotides, the CDR3 is TGTGCCAGCAGCTTAGCCGGGACAGGAGGCGATGGCTACACCTTC. As protein: CASSLAGTGGDGYTF.

The chain recombines TRBV15 with TRBJ2-7, with TRBD1 as a possible D gene (6 bases). With 3 bases removed from V and 12 bases from J, the gap between germline ends came to 18 bases. The CDR3 contains 13 residues. CDR1 and CDR2 (germline): LNHNV, YYDKDF (reference sequence). The chain's CDR3 is CATSSRGFGEWYF. In DNA, the CDR3 is TGTGCCACCAGCAGTAGGGGGTTCGGGGAATGGTACTTC.

On this clonotype itself: As the CDR3 is not closed by the conserved phenylalanine or tryptophan, this likely results from a read error. This chain joins TRBV11-2 and TRBJ1-1; D is ambiguous. This CDR3 contains 13 residues. The V and J ends lost 0 bases and 11 bases respectively, with 13 bases between them. Germline V CDR1 and CDR2: SGHAT, FQNNGV. CDR3 DNA sequence: TGTGCCAGCAGCTTAGATCGGAAAAGAGAGGCTTTCTCT. Protein: CASSLDRKREAFS.

A few counts support this clonotype. This rearrangement joins TRBV6-5 to TRBJ2-7, with a tentative D call TRBD2 (5 bases). This CDR3 has 13 amino acids. V was clipped by 4 bases and J by 7 bases, with 14 bases between them. Germline V lookup: CDR1 MNHEY, CDR2 SVGAGI. The CDR3 loop reads CASSWTQRGEQYF. CDR3 DNA: TGTGCCAGCAGTTGGACGCAGAGAGGGGAGCAGTACTTC.

This clonotype was counted ten times or more. V is TRBV29-1 and J is TRBJ1-1; D is uncertain. This CDR3 contains 11 residues. The V end was cut by 4 bases, the J end by 0 bases, with 3 bases between. Per germline, CDR1 SQVTM and CDR2 ANQGSEA. CDR3 sequence reads: CSVGLNTEAFF. CDR3 nucleotides: TGCAGCGTTGGCCTGAACACTGAAGCTTTCTTT.

The rearrangement joins TRBV27 to TRBJ1-1, with D tentatively TRBD1 (6 bases). Germline values: CDR1 MNHEY, CDR2 SMNVEV (reference sequence). The CDR3 spans 14 residues. The V end was cut by 11 bases, the J end by 4 bases, with 20 bases between. CDR3 region: CAAWDTGWFTEAFF. Written as DNA, the CDR3 is TGTGCCGCATGGGATACAGGGTGGTTCACTGAAGCTTTCTTT.

This clonotype was recorded at least ten times. The V and J genes are TRBV24-1 and TRBJ1-5; the D gene is possibly TRBD1 (6 bases). Germline V CDR1 and CDR2: KGHDR, SFDVKD. The CDR3 spans 15 residues. The V end was cut by 1 base, the J end by 7 bases, with 13 bases between. The CDR3 DNA reads as TGTGCCACCAGTGATTTACGGGATCAGGGGCAGCCCCAGCATTTT. This sequence encodes CATSDLRDQGQPQHF.